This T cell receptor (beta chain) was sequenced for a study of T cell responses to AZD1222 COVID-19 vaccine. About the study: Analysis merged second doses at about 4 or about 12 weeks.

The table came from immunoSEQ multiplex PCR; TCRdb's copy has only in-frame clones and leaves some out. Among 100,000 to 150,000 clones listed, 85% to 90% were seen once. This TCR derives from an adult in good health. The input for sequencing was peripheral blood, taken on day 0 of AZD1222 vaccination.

The CDR3, as DNA: TGCGCCAGCAGCCAAGATATCAGGCGGGGCCGAGAAGCCCAGCATTTT. Encoded protein: CASSQDIRRGREAQHF. The V and J genes are TRBV4-3 and TRBJ1-5; a weak D match, TRBD1 (5 bases). CDR1 LGHNA and CDR2 YSLEER come from the germline V gene. Trimming stripped 0 bases from V and 11 bases from J, with 20 bases between. This CDR3 spans 16 amino acids.